This TCR beta chain was sequenced in a study of Graves' ophthalmopathy and Graves' hyperthyroidism. Overall study findings and caveats: This model predicted ophthalmopathy progression (sensitivity 60% to 71%, specificity roughly 72%).

Over 18 months of follow-up, stable hyperthyroidism required that no ophthalmopathy appear. Hyperthyroidism patients were newly diagnosed, under 2 months' duration, aged 18 to 65. The authors isolated PBMCs from 9.5 to 10 ml of fresh peripheral blood. The CDR3 extends over 16 amino acids. Trimming removed 2 bases from V and 2 bases from J; junction bases left unmatched: 7. CDR1 is MDHEN and CDR2 is SYDVKM in the germline V gene. This clonotype was counted ten times or more. The antigen remains unidentified. Using RNA transcripts, the TCR beta CDR3 regions were amplified. Investigators did first-round RT-PCR with HTBI primers, then second-round multiplex PCR. Using its own MiXCR run on the multiplex PCR reads, TCRdb lists one record per CDR3 protein. The sample consists of roughly 420,000 distinct CDR3 sequences, around 20% of them appearing once.

Material for sequencing was peripheral blood. This TCR derives from a woman aged 18-29 years with stable Graves' hyperthyroidism. V is TRBV28 and J is TRBJ1-2, with 8 bases identical to TRBD1. CDR3 nucleotides: TGTGCCAGCAGTTTAAACCCGTGGACAGGGAACTATGGCTACACCTTC. Its translation: CASSLNPWTGNYGYTF.